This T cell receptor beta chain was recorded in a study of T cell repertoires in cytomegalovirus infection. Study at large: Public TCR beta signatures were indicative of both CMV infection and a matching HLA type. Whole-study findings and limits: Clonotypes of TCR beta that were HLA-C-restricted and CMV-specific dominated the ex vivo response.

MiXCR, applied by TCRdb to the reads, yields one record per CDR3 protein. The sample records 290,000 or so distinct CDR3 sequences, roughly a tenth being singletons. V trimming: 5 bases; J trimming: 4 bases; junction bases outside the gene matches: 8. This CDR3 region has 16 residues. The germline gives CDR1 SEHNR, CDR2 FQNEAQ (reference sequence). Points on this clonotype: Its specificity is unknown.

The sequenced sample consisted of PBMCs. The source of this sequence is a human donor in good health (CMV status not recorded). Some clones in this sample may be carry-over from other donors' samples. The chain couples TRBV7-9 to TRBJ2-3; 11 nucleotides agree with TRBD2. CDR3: CASSELAGVFADTQYF. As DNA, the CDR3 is TGTGCCAGCAGCGAACTAGCGGGGGTATTCGCAGATACGCAGTATTTT.